This T cell receptor beta chain was recorded in a study of early T cells in non-severe SARS-CoV-2 infection. V lost 3 bases to trimming and J lost 2 bases, with 19 bases between them. Germline loops: CDR1 MDHEN, CDR2 SYDVKM. This CDR3 is built from 17 residues. Unique molecular identifiers tagged individual cDNA molecules. TCRdb reanalysed the 5' RACE reads using MiXCR and keeps one entry per CDR3 protein. The data show about 98,000 distinct CDR3 sequences, about an eighth seen once. The chain joins TRBV28 to TRBJ2-5; D unclear. The TCR originated in an adult who was a healthcare worker with PCR-confirmed SARS-CoV-2 infection or an uninfected control (not recorded which). Sequences were obtained from whole blood. CDR3 DNA sequence: TGTGCCAGCAGTTTTGGACCCGGCCCGAGATTTCAAGAGACCCAGTACTTC. The encoded protein is CASSFGPGPRFQETQYF. Based on the CDR3 plus reference TRBV28 and TRBJ2-5, the full variable domain is DVKVTQSSRYLVKRTGEKVFLECVQDMDHENMFWYRQDPGLGLRLIYFSYDVKMKEKGDIPEGYSVSREKKERFSLILESASTNQTSMYLCASSFGPGPRFQETQYFGPGTRLLVL.